This T cell receptor beta chain was sequenced during a study of Ad26.COV2.S vaccination and SARS-CoV-2 variants. In the study overall: A participant enrolled in the COV1001 Ad26.COV2.S trial arm provided the sample. Into the muscle, Ad26.COV2.S was dosed once or twice, 56 days apart.

The treatment is: 19 received Ad26.COV2.S at low or high dose, single or two shots; several received placebo; per-sample allocation not given. After the first vaccine or placebo injection, samples were drawn on day 63. Sequencing used immunoSEQ multiplex PCR; TCRdb keeps in-frame clones, though not all of them. Of 410,000 or so clones in the sample, roughly 90% were seen once. Germline-derived CDR1 and CDR2 are SGHNT and YYREEE (reference sequence). V shed 0 bases and J shed 9 bases, with 13 bases lying between them. The CDR3 consists of 14 residues. This chain links TRBV5-4 with TRBJ2-1; the D gene is possibly TRBD1 (5 bases). Specimen: peripheral blood, collected in a trial of Ad26.COV2.S vaccine versus placebo. The source of this sequence is a person aged 18 to 65 who received the Ad26.COV2.S COVID-19 vaccine or a placebo. CDR3 DNA: TGTGCCAGCAGCTTGGAAGACAGCGTCAGTGAGCAGTTCTTC. Translation: CASSLEDSVSEQFF.